This TCR beta chain was captured in a study of early T cells in non-severe SARS-CoV-2 infection. As for the study in general: The input, bulk RNA from unsorted whole blood, was sequenced, and chains were unpaired.

This CDR3 has 12 residues. The V gene's germline CDR1 is MNHEY and CDR2 SVGEGT. The V and J ends lost 2 bases and 11 bases respectively, with 12 bases between them. This clonotype has a count of ten or more. Attachment of unique molecular identifiers was made to individual cDNA molecules. A single record per CDR3 protein comes from TCRdb applying MiXCR to the 5' RACE reads. The repertoire consists of over 85,000 distinct CDR3 sequences, with roughly 14% occurring once and the leading ten covering 6% to 7.5%. This clonotype was sampled from an adult who was a healthcare worker with PCR-confirmed SARS-CoV-2 infection or an uninfected control (not recorded which). Sequencing was done on a sample of whole blood. The rearrangement uses TRBV6-2 or TRBV6-3 and TRBJ1-1; D is undetermined. This chain's CDR3 is CASSYTGRVAFF. The CDR3, as DNA: TGTGCCAGCAGTTACACCGGGAGGGTGGCTTTCTTT.